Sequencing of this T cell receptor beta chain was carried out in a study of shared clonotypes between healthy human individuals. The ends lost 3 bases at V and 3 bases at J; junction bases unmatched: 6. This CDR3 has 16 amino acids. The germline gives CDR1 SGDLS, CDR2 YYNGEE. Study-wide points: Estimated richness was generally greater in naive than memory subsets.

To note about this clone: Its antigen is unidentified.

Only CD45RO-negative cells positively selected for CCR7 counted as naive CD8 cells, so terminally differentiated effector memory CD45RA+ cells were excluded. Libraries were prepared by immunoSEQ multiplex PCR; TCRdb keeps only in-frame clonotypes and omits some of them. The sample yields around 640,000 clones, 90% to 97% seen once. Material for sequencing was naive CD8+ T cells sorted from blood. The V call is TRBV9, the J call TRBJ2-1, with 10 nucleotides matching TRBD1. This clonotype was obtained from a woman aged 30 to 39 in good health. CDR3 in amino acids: CASSASGTGDYNEQFF. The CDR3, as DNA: TGTGCCAGCAGCGCCTCTGGGACAGGGGACTACAATGAGCAGTTCTTC. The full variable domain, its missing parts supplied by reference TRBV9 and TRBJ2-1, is DSGVTQTPKHLITATGQRVTLRCSPRSGDLSVYWYQQSLDQGLQFLIQYYNGEERAKGNILERFSAQQFPDLHSELNLSSLELGDSALYFCASSASGTGDYNEQFFGPGTRLTVL.